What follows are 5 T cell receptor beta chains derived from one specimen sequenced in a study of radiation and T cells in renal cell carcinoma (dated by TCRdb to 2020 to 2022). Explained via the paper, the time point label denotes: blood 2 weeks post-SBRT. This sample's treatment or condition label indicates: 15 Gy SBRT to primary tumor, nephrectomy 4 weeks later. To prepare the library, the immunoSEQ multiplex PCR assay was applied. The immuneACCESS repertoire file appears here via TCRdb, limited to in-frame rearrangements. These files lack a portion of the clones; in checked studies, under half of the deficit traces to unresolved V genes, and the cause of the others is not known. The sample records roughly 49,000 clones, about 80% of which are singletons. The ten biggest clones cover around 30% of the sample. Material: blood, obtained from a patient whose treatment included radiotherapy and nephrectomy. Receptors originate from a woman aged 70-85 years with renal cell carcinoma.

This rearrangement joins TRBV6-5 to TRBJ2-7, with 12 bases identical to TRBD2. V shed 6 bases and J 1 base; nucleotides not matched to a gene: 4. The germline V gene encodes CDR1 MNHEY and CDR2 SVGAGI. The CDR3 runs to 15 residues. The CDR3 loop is CASRILAGGSYEQYF. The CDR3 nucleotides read TGTGCCAGCAGAATACTAGCGGGGGGTTCCTACGAGCAGTACTTC.

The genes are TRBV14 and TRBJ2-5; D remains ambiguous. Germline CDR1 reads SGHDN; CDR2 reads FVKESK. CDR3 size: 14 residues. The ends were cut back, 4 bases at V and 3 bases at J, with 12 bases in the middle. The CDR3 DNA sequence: TGTGCCAGCAGCCCTCGGGTATGGGAAGAGACCCAGTACTTC. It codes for CASSPRVWEETQYF. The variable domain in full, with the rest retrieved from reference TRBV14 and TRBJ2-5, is EAGVTQFPSHSVIEKGQTVTLRCDPISGHDNLYWYRRVMGKEIKFLLHFVKESKQDESGMPNNRFLAERTGGTYSTLKVQPAELEDSGVYFCASSPRVWEETQYFGPGTRLLVL.

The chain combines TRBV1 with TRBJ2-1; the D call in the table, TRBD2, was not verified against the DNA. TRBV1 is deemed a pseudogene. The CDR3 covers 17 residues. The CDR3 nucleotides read TGCACCAGCAGCCCTCCCCGGACTAGCGGGAACTACAATGAGCAGTTCTTC. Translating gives CTSSPPRTSGNYNEQFF.

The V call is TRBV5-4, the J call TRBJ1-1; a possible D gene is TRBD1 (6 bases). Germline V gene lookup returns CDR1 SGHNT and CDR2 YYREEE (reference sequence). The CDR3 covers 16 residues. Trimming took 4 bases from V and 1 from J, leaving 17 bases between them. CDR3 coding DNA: TGTGCCAGCAGCCCGGCGGGGGGCCTGGCGAACACTGAAGCTTTCTTT. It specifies CASSPAGGLANTEAFF.

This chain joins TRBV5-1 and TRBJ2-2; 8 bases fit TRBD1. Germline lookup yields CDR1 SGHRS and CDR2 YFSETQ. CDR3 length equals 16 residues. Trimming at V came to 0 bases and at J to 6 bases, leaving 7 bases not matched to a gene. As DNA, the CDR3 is TGCGCCAGCAGCTTGGCCGGGACAGGAGCCTCCGGGGAGCTGTTTTTT. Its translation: CASSLAGTGASGELFF.